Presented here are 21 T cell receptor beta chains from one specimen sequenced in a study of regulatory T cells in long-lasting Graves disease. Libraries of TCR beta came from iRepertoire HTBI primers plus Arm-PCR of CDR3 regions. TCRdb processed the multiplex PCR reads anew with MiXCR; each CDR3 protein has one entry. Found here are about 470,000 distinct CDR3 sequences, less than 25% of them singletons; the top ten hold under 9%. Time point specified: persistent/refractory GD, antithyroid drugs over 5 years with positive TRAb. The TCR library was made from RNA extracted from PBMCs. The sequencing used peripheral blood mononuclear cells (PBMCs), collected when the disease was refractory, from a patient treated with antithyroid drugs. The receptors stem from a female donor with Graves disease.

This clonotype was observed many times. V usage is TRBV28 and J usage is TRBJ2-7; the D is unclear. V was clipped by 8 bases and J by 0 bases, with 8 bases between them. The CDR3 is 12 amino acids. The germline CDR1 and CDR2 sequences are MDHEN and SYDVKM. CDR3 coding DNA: TGTGCCAGCGACACAACCTCCTACGAGCAGTACTTC. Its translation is CASDTTSYEQYF. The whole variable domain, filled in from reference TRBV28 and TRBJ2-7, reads DVKVTQSSRYLVKRTGEKVFLECVQDMDHENMFWYRQDPGLGLRLIYFSYDVKMKEKGDIPEGYSVSREKKERFSLILESASTNQTSMYLCASDTTSYEQYFGPGTRLTVT.

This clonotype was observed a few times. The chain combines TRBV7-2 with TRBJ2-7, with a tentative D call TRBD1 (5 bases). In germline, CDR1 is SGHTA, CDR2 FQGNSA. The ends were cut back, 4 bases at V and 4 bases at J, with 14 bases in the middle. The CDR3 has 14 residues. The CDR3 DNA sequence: TGTGCCAGCAGCTCCCAGCAGGGTGGATACGAGCAGTACTTC. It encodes CASSSQQGGYEQYF.

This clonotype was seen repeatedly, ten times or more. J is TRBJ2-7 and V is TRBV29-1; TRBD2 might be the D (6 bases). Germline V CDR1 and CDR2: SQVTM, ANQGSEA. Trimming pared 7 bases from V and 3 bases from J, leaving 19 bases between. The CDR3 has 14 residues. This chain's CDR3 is CSAETGQGGYEQYF. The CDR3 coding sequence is TGCAGCGCAGAGACTGGGCAGGGAGGCTACGAGCAGTACTTC.

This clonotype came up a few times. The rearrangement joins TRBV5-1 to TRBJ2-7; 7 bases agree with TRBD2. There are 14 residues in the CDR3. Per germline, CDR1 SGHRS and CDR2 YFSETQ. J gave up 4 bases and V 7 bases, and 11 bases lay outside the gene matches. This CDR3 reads CASARAGDRYEQYF. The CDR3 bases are TGCGCCAGCGCACGGGCGGGAGATAGATACGAGCAGTACTTC. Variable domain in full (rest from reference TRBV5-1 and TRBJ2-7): KAGVTQTPRYLIKTRGQQVTLSCSPISGHRSVSWYQQTPGQGLQFLFEYFSETQRNKGNFPGRFSGRQFSNSRSEMNVSTLELGDSALYLCASARAGDRYEQYFGPGTRLTVT.

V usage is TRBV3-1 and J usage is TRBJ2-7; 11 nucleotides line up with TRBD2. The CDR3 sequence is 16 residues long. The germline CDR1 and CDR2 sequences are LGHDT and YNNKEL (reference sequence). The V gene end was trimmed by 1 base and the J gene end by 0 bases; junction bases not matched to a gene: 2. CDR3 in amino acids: CASSQGGLAGSYEQYF. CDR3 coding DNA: TGTGCCAGCAGCCAAGGTGGACTAGCGGGCTCCTACGAGCAGTACTTC.

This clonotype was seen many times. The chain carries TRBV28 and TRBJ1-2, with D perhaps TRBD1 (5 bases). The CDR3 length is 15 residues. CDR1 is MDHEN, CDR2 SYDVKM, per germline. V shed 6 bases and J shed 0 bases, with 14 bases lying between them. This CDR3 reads CASSPGRRTNYGYTF. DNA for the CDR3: TGTGCCAGCAGCCCGGGGCGGAGAACTAACTATGGCTACACCTTC.

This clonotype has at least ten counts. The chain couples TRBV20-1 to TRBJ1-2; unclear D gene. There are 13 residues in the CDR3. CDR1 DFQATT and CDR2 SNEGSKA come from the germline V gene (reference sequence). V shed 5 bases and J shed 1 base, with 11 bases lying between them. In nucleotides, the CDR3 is TGCAGTGCTCCTCGGACGGATAACTATGGCTACACCTTC. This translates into CSAPRTDNYGYTF.

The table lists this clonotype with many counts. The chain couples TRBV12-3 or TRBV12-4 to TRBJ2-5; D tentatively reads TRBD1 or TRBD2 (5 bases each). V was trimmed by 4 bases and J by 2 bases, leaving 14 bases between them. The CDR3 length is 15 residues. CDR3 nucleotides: TGTGCCAGCAGTTCGACCCGGGACGGGCAAGAGACCCAGTACTTC. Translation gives CASSSTRDGQETQYF.

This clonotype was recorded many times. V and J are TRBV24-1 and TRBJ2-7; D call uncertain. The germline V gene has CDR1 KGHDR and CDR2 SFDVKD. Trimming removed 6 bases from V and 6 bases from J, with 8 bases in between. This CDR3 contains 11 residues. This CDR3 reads CATSSGTEQYF. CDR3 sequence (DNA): TGTGCCACCAGTTCGGGTACCGAGCAGTACTTC.

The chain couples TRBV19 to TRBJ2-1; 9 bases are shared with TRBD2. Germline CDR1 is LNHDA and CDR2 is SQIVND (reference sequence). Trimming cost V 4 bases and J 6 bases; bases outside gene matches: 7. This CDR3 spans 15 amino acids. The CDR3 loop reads CASSSGRATRNEQFF. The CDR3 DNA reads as TGTGCCAGTAGTAGCGGGAGGGCCACTCGCAATGAGCAGTTCTTC.

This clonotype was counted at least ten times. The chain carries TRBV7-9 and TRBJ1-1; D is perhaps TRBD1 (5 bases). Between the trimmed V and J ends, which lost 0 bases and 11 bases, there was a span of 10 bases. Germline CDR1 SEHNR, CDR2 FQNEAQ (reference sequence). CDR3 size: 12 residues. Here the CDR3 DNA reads TGTGCCAGCAGCTTAGCGGTCGAGGGGGCTTTCTTT. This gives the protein CASSLAVEGAFF.

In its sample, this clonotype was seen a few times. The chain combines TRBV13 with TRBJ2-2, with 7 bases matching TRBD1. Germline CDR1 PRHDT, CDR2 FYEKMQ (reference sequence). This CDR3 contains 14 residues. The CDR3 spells CASRKGANTGELFF. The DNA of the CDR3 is TGTGCTTCCCGGAAGGGGGCTAACACCGGGGAGCTGTTTTTT. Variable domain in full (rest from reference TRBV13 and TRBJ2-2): AAGVIQSPRHLIKEKRETATLKCYPIPRHDTVYWYQQGPGQDPQFLISFYEKMQSDKGSIPDRFSAQQFSDYHSELNMSSLELGDSALYFCASRKGANTGELFFGEGSRLTVL.

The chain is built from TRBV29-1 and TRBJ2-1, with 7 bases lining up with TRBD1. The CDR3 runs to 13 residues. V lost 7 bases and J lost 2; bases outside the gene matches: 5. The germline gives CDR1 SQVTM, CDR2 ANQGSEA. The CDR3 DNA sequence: TGCAGCGATGGGACAGTCACCTACAATGAGCAGTTCTTC. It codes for CSDGTVTYNEQFF.

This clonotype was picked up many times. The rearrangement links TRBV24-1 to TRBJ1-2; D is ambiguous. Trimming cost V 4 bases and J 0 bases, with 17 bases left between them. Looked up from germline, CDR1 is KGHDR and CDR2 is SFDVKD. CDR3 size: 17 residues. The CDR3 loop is CATSDRTAGGANYGYTF. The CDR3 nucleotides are TGTGCCACCAGTGACCGGACGGCCGGAGGAGCTAACTATGGCTACACCTTC.

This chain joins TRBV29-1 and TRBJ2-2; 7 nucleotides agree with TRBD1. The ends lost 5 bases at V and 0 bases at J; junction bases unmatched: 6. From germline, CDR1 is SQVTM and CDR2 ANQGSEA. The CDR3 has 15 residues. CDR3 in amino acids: CSVSGQEANTGELFF. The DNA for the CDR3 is TGCAGCGTTTCCGGACAGGAAGCGAACACCGGGGAGCTGTTTTTT.

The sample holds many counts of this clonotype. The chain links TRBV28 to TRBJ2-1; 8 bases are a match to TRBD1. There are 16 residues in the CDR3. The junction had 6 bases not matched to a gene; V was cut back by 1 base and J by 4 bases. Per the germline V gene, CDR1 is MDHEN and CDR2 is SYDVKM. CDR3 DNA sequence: TGTGCCAGCAGTTTATCCGGGACAGGAATTTACAATGAGCAGTTCTTC. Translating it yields CASSLSGTGIYNEQFF.

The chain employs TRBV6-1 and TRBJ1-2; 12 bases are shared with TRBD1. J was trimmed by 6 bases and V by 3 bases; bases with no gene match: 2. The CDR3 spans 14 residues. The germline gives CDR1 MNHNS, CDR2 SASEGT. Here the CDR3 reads CASSDGTGGNGYTF. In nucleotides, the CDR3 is TGTGCCAGCAGTGACGGGACAGGGGGCAATGGCTACACCTTC.

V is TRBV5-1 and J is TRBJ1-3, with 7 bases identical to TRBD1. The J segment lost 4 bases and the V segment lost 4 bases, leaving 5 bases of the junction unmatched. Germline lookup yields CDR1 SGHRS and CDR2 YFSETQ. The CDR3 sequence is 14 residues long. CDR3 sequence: CASSATGSGNTIYF. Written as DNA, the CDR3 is TGCGCCAGCAGCGCGACAGGGTCCGGAAACACCATATATTTT.

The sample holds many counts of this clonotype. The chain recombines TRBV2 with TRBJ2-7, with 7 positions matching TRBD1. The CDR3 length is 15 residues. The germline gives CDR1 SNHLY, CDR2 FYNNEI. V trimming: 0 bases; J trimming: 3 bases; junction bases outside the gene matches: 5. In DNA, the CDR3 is TGTGCCAGCAGTGAAGCAGCCGGGACAGTCTACGAGCAGTACTTC. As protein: CASSEAAGTVYEQYF. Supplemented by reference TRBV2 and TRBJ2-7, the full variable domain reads EPEVTQTPSHQVTQMGQEVILRCVPISNHLYFYWYRQILGQKVEFLVSFYNNEISEKSEIFDDQFSVERPDGSNFTLKIRSTKLEDSAMYFCASSEAAGTVYEQYFGPGTRLTVT.

The DNA of the CDR3 is TGTGCCAGCAGCGGACCGGGACCGGAGGCTTTCTTT. Its translation: CASSGPGPEAFF. The V and J genes are TRBV4-2 and TRBJ1-1; D perhaps matches TRBD1 (5 bases). CDR1 and CDR2 from the germline V gene are LGHNA and YNFKEQ. The V end was cut by 5 bases, the J end by 11 bases, with 15 bases between. The CDR3 runs to 12 residues.

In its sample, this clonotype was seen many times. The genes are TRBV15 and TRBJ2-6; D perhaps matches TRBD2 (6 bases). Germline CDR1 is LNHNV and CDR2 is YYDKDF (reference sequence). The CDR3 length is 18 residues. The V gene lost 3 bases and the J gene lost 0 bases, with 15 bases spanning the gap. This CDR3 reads CATSRGWGLISGANVLTF. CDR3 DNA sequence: TGTGCCACCAGCAGGGGATGGGGACTCATCTCTGGGGCCAACGTCCTGACTTTC.